This is a list of T cell receptor beta chains from one sample in a study of T-cell reconstitution after alpha-beta-depleted transplantation in children. One entry per CDR3 protein results from TCRdb running MiXCR on the PCR reads. This sample has 90,000 to 130,000 distinct CDR3 sequences, with around 10% found just once. Sample: PBMCs from the stem cell graft donor, taken from the stem cell graft. The receptors stem from a human donor who donated a stem cell graft to a child with acute lymphoblastic leukemia. Both conserved end residues are part of each CDR3.

v_gene	j_gene	CDR3aa
TRBV2	TRBJ2-7	CASRAGTASYEQYF
TRBV5-1	TRBJ2-2	CASSLAGRGSNTGELFF
TRBV5-5	TRBJ1-2	CASSLGVGADGYTF
TRBV10-2	TRBJ1-6	CASSERPGSNSPLHF
TRBV3-1	TRBJ2-1	CASSQTNEQFF
TRBV5-1	TRBJ2-1	CASSRTRYSQQTYNEQFF
TRBV28	TRBJ2-1	CASSLDGSGNEQFF
TRBV7-9	TRBJ2-1	CASKGRAAYNEQFF
TRBV18	TRBJ1-1	CASSPLREMNTEAFF
TRBV12-3/TRBV12-4	TRBJ2-2	CASSRILGTGDTGELFF
TRBV7-9	TRBJ2-7	CASSSLTGVEQYF
TRBV9	TRBJ1-4	CASSPTGDEKLFF
TRBV12-3/TRBV12-4	TRBJ1-3	CASRPLRSGNTIYF
TRBV6-4	TRBJ2-7	CASRGTDKYEQYF
TRBV4-3	TRBJ1-4	CASSQSSQGNEKLFF
TRBV29-1	TRBJ2-6	CSVIRGTSGANVLTF
TRBV7-3	TRBJ1-2	CASSFQGVDGYTF
TRBV5-1	TRBJ2-2	CASSLGLGRYTGELFF
TRBV5-1	TRBJ1-4	CASSPHTPEGEKLFF
TRBV4-3	TRBJ2-2	CASRWAGGTGELFF
TRBV14	TRBJ2-7	CASSQFASGAYEQYF
TRBV5-1	TRBJ2-2	CASSLLGAHTGELFF
TRBV6-2/TRBV6-3	TRBJ2-1	CASSRTGSDEQFF
TRBV7-2	TRBJ1-6	CASRGLSSYNSPLHF
TRBV29-1	TRBJ1-3	CSVRSGNTIYF
TRBV27	TRBJ2-7	CASSYNLASGAYEQYF
TRBV5-1	TRBJ2-7	CASSTTVAYEQYF
TRBV5-1	TRBJ2-6	CASSLEAGATSGANVLTF
TRBV15	TRBJ1-5	CATSRGVGYSNQPQHF
TRBV5-1	TRBJ1-2	CASSSSAPGGYTF
TRBV5-6	TRBJ1-2	CASSLISVNYGYTF
TRBV7-9	TRBJ1-4	CASSLRGSNEKLFF
TRBV27	TRBJ2-7	CASSLSLPHEQYF
TRBV7-2	TRBJ2-3	CASSLAGLTDTQYF
TRBV5-1	TRBJ2-1	CASSLYRGSYNEQFF
TRBV24-1	TRBJ2-1	CATSEAGGSNEQFF